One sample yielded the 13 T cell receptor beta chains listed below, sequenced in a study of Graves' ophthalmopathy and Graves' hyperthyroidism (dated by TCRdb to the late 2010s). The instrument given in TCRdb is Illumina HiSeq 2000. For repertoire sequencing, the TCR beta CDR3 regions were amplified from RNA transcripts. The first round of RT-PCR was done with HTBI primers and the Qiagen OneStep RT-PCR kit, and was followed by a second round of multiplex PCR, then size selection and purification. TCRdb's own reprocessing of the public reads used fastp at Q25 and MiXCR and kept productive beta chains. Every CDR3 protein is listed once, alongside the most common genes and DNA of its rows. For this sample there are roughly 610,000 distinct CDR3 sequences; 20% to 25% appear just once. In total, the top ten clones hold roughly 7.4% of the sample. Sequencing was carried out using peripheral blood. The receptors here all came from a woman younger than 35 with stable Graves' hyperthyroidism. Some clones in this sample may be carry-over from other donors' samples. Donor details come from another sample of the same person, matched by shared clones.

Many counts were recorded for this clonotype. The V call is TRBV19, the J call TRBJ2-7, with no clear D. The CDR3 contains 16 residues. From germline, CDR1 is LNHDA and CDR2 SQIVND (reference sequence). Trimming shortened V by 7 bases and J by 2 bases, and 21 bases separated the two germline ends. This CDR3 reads CASIPSSGPGPYEQYF. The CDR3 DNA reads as TGTGCCAGTATCCCCTCGTCTGGACCGGGCCCCTACGAGCAGTACTTC.

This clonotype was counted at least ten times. CDR3 protein: CASSYSQQGGTEAFF. The CDR3 DNA reads TGTGCCAGCAGTTACTCTCAACAGGGAGGTACTGAAGCTTTCTTT. This chain uses TRBV6-5 with TRBJ1-1; D possibly corresponds to TRBD1 (6 bases). The germline CDR1 and CDR2 sequences are MNHEY and SVGAGI. V lost 0 bases to trimming and J lost 5 bases, with 13 bases between them. The CDR3 length is 15 residues.

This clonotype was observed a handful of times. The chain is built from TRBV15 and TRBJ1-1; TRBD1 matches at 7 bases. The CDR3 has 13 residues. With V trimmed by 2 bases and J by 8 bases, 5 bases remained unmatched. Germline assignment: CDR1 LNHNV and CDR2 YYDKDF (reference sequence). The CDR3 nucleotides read TGTGCCACCAGCAGAACAGGGGCTCAGGAAGCTTTCTTT. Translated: CATSRTGAQEAFF.

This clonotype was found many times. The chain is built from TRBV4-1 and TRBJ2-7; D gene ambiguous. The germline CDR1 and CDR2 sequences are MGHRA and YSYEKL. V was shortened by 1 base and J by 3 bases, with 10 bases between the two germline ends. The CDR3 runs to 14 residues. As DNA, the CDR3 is TGCGCCAGCAGCCAAGTTCACAGCTTCTACGAGCAGTACTTC. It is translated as CASSQVHSFYEQYF.

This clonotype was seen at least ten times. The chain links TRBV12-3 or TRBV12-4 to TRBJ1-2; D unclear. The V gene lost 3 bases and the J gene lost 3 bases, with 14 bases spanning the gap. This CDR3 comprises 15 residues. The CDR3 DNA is TGTGCCAGCAGTTTGTCGGTTAAAGCGGACTATGGCTACACCTTC. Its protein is CASSLSVKADYGYTF.

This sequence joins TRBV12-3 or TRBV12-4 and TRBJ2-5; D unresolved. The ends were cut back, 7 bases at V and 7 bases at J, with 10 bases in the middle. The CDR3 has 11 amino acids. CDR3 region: CASTLLGTQYF. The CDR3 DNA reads TGTGCCAGCACCCTTTTGGGGACCCAGTACTTC.

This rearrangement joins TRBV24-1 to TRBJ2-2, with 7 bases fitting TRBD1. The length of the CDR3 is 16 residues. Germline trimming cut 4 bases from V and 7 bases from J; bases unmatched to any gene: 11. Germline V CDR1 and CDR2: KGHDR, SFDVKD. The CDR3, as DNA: TGTGCCACCAGTGACCCTAGACAGGGCGAGGGCGGGGAGCTGTTTTTT. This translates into CATSDPRQGEGGELFF.

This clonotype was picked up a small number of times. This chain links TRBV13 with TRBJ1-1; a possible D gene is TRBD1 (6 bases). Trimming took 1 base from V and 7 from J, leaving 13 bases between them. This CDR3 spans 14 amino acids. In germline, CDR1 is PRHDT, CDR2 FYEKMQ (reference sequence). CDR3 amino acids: CASSLVIEGGEAFF. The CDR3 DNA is TGTGCCAGCAGCTTAGTCATCGAGGGGGGTGAAGCTTTCTTT.

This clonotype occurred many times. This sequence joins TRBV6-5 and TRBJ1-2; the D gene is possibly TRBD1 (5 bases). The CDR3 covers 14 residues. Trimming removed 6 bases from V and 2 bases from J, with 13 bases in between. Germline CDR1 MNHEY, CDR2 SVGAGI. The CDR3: CASRQPTVNYGYTF. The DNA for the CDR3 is TGTGCCAGCAGACAACCGACAGTAAACTATGGCTACACCTTC.

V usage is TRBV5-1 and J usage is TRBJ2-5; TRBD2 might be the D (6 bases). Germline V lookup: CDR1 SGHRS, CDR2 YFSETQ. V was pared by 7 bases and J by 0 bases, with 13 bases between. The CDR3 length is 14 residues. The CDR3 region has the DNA TGCGCCAGCCAACAAAGCGGGTACCAAGAGACCCAGTACTTC. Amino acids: CASQQSGYQETQYF.

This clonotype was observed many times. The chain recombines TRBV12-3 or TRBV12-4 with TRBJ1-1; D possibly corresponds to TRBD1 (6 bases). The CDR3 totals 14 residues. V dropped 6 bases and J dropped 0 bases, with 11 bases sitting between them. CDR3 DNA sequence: TGTGCCAGCAGCCCCGACAGGATGAACACTGAAGCTTTCTTT. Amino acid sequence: CASSPDRMNTEAFF.

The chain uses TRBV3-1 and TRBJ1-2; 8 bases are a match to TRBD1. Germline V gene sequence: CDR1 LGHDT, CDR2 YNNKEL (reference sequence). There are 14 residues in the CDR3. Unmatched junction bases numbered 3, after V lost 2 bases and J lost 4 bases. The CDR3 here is CASSQLGQGYGYTF. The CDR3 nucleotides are TGTGCCAGCAGCCAACTTGGACAGGGCTATGGCTACACCTTC.

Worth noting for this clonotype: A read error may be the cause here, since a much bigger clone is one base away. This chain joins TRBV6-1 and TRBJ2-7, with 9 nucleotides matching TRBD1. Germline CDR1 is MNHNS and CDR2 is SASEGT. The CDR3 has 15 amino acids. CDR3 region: CASSVAGTGSYEEYF. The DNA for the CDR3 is TGTGCCAGCAGTGTCGCCGGGACAGGGAGCTACGAGGAGTACTTC.